Listed here is a single T cell receptor beta chain. This CDR3 is also generated by other DNA sequences in the sample. Repertoires were generated with immunoSEQ multiplex PCR, while TCRdb's copy carries only in-frame clones and drops some. The sample lists approximately 150,000 clones; around 90% were seen once. These data come from a study of T cell responses to AZD1222 COVID-19 vaccine. Study-wide context: Pooled samples include second doses given at about 4 or 12 weeks.

Germline CDR1 DFQATT, CDR2 SNEGSKA (reference sequence). Trimming stripped 1 base from V and 5 bases from J, with 5 bases between. The CDR3 runs 11 residues. The rearrangement uses TRBV20-1 and TRBJ2-5; no definite D call. The source material was peripheral blood, sampled on day 0 of AZD1222 vaccination. The receptor comes from an adult in good health. CDR3 nucleotides: TGCAGTGCTAGAGCTGGGGAGACCCAGTACTTC. Translating it yields CSARAGETQYF.